The T cell receptor beta chain described here comes from a study of human T cells and chemical hapten exposure. The overall study: Sensitization applied 2% DPC to about 2 cm by about 2 cm of upper inner arm skin. Patients, mostly women, had alopecia areata, alopecia totalis or alopecia universalis. Study-level points and caveats: Donor immune responses may differ from healthy people's, since all donors had alopecia. Among TCRs, those above 1 in 1000 frequency were unaffected by DPC sensitization.

Germline V gene data show CDR1 as SGHTA and CDR2 as FQGNSA. The CDR3 has 13 amino acids. With V trimmed by 7 bases and J by 3 bases, 4 bases remained unmatched. TCRdb itself ran the RACE reads through MiXCR, one entry per CDR3 protein. The sample shows 300,000 to 350,000 distinct CDR3 sequences, 6% to 8.5% of them seen only once. Time point indicated: patch test 1, 2 weeks after DPC sensitization. Regarding treatment: therapeutic diphenylcyclopropenone sensitization with weekly scalp DPC. This clonotype came up many times. The antigen is undetermined. This specimen consisted of whole blood, obtained in connection with sensitization to the hapten diphenylcyclopropenone (DPC). The sequence came from a woman aged 18-35 years with alopecia areata. Some clones in this sample may be carry-over from other donors' samples. This sequence joins TRBV7-2 and TRBJ2-5; 8 bases match TRBD1. The CDR3: CASKRTGKETQYF. The CDR3 DNA sequence: TGTGCCAGCAAGCGGACAGGGAAAGAGACCCAGTACTTC.